Given below is one T cell receptor (beta chain) in context. The sample comes from a study of blood T cell repertoires in COVID-19. Study overall: PBMCs, B-cell-depleted T cells, or T cells were the source of the cDNA or gDNA that made up the material.

Clinical histories supplied by participants themselves formed the basis of cohort assignment. Two negative PCRs, clearance, or symptom resolution were required of recovered Cohort 3 donors. As originally analysed: Reference gene primer amplification gave nucleated cell count estimates. Measured with immunoSEQ multiplex PCR; TCRdb has only the in-frame clones, and not every one. The DNA gave D and trimming, while V, J and clone size come from that table. The sample lists about 410,000 clones, approximately 89% occurring once. The receptor was isolated from a woman in her 30s who had recovered from COVID-19. Sequences were obtained from PBMCs or T cells enriched from blood (not recorded which).

This chain's CDR3 is CASSLAGSHGEQFF. The CDR3 region has the DNA TGTGCCAGCAGCTTAGCGGGGTCCCATGGTGAGCAGTTCTTC. V is TRBV7-3 and J is TRBJ2-1, with a weak D call TRBD2 (6 bases). The germline gives CDR1 SGHTA, CDR2 FQGTGA. The CDR3 has 14 residues. V dropped 2 bases and J dropped 9 bases, with 14 bases sitting between them.